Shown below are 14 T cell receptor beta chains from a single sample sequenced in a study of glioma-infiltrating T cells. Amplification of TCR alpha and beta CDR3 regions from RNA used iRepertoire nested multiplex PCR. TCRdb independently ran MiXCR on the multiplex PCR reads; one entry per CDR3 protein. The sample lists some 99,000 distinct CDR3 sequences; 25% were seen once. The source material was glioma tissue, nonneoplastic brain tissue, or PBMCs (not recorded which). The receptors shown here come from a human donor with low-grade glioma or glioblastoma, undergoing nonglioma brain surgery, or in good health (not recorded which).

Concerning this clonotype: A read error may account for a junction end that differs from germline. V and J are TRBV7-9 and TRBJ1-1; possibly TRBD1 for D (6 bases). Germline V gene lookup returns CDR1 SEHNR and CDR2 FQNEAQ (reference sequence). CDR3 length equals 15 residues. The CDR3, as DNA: TGTGCCAGCAGCTCATACGGAGGGGGGAACACTAAAGCTTTCTTT. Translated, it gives CASSSYGGGNTKAFF. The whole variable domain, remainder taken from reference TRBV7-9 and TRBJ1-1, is DTGVSQNPRHKITKRGQNVTFRCDPISEHNRLYWYRQTLGQGPEFLTYFQNEAQLEKSRLLSDRFSAERPKGSFSTLEIQRTEQGDSAMYLCASSSYGGGNTKAFFGQGTRLTVV.

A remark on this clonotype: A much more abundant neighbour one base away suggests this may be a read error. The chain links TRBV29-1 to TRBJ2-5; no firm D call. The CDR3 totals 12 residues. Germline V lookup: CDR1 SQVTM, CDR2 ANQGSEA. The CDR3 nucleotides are TGCGGCGTGCCTGATTTCCAAGAGACCCAGTACTTC. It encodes CGVPDFQETQYF. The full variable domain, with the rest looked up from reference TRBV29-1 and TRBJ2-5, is SAVISQKPSRDICQRGTSLTIQCQVDSQVTMMFWYRQQPGQSLTLIATANQGSEATYESGFVIDKFPISRPNLTFSTLTVSNMSPEDSSIYLCGVPDFQETQYFGPGTRLLVL.

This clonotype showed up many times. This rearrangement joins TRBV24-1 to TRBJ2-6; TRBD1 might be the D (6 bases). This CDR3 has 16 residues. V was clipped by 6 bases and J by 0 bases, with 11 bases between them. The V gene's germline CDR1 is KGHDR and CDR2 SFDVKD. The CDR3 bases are TGTGCCACCAGTACTACAGGGCCCTCTGGGGCCAACGTCCTGACTTTC. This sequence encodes CATSTTGPSGANVLTF.

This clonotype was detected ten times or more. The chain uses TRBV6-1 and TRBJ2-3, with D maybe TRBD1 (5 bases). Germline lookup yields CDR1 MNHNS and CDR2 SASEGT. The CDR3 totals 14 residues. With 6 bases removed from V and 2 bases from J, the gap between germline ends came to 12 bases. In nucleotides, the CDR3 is TGTGCCAGCAGCCGCGACAGCACCACAGATACGCAGTATTTT. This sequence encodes CASSRDSTTDTQYF.

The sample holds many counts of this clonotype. CDR3 sequence: CASSFTRRETQYF. The CDR3 DNA is TGTGCCAGCAGTTTTACTAGGAGAGAGACCCAGTACTTC. This rearrangement joins TRBV7-8 to TRBJ2-5; tentatively, D is TRBD2 (5 bases). Germline lookup yields CDR1 SGHVS and CDR2 FQNEAQ. V lost 6 bases to trimming and J lost 4 bases, with 12 bases between them. The CDR3 runs to 13 residues.

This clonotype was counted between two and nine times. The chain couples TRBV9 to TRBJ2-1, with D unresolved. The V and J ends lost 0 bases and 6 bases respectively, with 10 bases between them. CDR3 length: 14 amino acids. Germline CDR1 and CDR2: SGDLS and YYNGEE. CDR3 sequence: CASSVGSLRNEQFF. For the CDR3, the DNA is TGTGCCAGCAGCGTAGGTAGTTTACGCAATGAGCAGTTCTTC.

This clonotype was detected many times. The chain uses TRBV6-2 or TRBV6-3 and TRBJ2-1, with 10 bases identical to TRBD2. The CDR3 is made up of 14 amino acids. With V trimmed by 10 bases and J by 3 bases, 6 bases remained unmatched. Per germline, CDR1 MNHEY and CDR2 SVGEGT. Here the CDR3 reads CATILAGVYNEQFF. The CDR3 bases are TGTGCCACCATTCTAGCGGGAGTCTACAATGAGCAGTTCTTC.

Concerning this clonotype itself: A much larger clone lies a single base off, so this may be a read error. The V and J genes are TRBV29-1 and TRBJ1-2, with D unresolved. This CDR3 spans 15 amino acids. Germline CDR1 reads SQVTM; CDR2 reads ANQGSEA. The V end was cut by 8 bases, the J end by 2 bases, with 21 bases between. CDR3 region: CSLAFGYSVNYGYTF. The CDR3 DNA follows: TGCAGCCTTGCGTTTGGTTACAGCGTAAACTATGGCTACACCTTC.

The CDR3 loop reads CATSAGGQFNEQFF. CDR3 DNA sequence: TGTGCCACCAGTGCAGGGGGCCAGTTTAATGAGCAGTTCTTC. The gene calls are TRBV24-1 and TRBJ2-1; TRBD1 matches at 8 bases. J lost 7 bases, V lost 5 bases, and 6 bases had no gene match. This CDR3 has 14 residues. Germline V gene sequence: CDR1 KGHDR, CDR2 SFDVKD.

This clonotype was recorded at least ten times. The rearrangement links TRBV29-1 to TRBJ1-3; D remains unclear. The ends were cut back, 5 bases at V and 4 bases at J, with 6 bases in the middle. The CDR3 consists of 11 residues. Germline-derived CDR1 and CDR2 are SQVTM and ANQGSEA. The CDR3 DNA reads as TGCAGCGTTTACTCAGGAAACACCATATATTTT. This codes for CSVYSGNTIYF.

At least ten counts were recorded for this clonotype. The CDR3 DNA sequence: TGTGCCAGCAGCTCAGGGACAGAGACTGAAGCTTTCTTT. Residues: CASSSGTETEAFF. This chain uses TRBV9 with TRBJ1-1; 7 nucleotides agree with TRBD1. Trimming cost V 4 bases and J 5 bases; bases outside gene matches: 5. CDR1 and CDR2 from the germline V gene are SGDLS and YYNGEE. This CDR3 has 13 residues.

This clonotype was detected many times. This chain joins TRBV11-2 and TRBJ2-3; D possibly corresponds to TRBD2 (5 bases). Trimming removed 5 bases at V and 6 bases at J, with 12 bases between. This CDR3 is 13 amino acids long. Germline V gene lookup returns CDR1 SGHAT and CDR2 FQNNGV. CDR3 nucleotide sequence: TGTGCCAGCAGCAGACCAACGGGGGATACGCAGTATTTT. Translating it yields CASSRPTGDTQYF.

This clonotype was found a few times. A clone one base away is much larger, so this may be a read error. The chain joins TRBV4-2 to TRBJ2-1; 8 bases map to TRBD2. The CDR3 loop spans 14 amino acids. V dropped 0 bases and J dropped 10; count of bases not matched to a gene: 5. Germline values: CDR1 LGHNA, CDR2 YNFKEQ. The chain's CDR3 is CASSQELAAYEQFF. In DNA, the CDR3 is TGTGCCAGCAGCCAAGAACTAGCGGCCTACGAGCAGTTCTTC.

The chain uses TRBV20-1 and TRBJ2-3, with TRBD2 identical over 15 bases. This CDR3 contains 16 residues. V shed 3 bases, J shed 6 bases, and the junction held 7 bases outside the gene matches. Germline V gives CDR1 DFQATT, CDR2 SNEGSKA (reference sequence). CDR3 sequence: CSASEGLAGGTDTQYF. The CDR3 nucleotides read TGCAGTGCTAGCGAAGGACTAGCGGGAGGGACCGATACGCAGTATTTT.